The 10 T cell receptor beta chains listed next were all sequenced from one sample in a study of PD-L1 blockade in urothelial cancer. TCRdb keeps only in-frame clones here, not all; method: immunoSEQ multiplex PCR. Of fewer than 30,000 clones detected, almost 85% appear once; the ten largest clones hold around 9.6%. The source was PBMCs, collected around atezolizumab (anti-PD-L1) treatment. The receptors were sampled from a man aged 65 to 85 with urothelial cancer.

As to this clone: A junction boundary mismatches the germline segment, possibly from a read error. The chain has TRBV10-3 and TRBJ2-2; 10 nucleotides match TRBD1. The CDR3 runs to 16 residues. The germline CDR1 and CDR2 sequences are ENHRY and SYGVKD. CDR3 in amino acids: CAISPTGQGTTGELFF. CDR3 sequence (DNA): TGCGCCATCAGCCCGACGGGACAGGGGACCACCGGGGAGCTGTTTTTT.

The genes are TRBV28 and TRBJ2-7; the match to TRBD2 covers 12 bases. Trimming cost V 6 bases and J 0 bases; bases outside gene matches: 12. Germline CDR1 and CDR2: MDHEN and SYDVKM. This CDR3 is 18 amino acids long. The CDR3: CASSLTPTSGRLSYEQYF. In DNA, the CDR3 is TGTGCCAGCAGCTTAACCCCCACTAGCGGGAGGCTCTCCTACGAGCAGTACTTC.

The chain has TRBV6-1 and TRBJ2-7; D not resolved. The CDR3 sequence is 17 residues long. Trimming took off 2 bases at V and 7 bases at J, with 24 bases between the two ends. The germline gives CDR1 MNHNS, CDR2 SASEGT. The CDR3 sequence: CASSETSSPQVREEQYF. The CDR3 nucleotides are TGTGCCAGCAGTGAAACCTCTTCCCCCCAGGTTAGAGAGGAGCAGTACTTC.

This clone was detected only a few times. The genes are TRBV5-1 and TRBJ2-1; 7 bases fit TRBD1. Germline CDR1 SGHRS, CDR2 YFSETQ. Unmatched junction bases numbered 3, after V lost 1 base and J lost 8 bases. The CDR3 sequence is 13 residues long. The CDR3, as DNA: TGCGCCAGCAGCTTGCCAGGGGGAGATGAGCAGTTCTTC. Its translation is CASSLPGGDEQFF.

This clone has a single count. The chain couples TRBV28 to TRBJ1-5; D is uncertain. The germline gives CDR1 MDHEN, CDR2 SYDVKM. Trimming pared 3 bases from V and 3 bases from J, leaving 9 bases between. This CDR3 region has 14 residues. DNA for the CDR3: TGTGCCAGCAGTTTTGGGCAGATCAATCAGCCCCAGCATTTT. It encodes CASSFGQINQPQHF. The whole variable domain, remainder taken from reference TRBV28 and TRBJ1-5, is DVKVTQSSRYLVKRTGEKVFLECVQDMDHENMFWYRQDPGLGLRLIYFSYDVKMKEKGDIPEGYSVSREKKERFSLILESASTNQTSMYLCASSFGQINQPQHFGDGTRLSIL.

This chain links TRBV11-3 with TRBJ2-1; 9 bases fit TRBD1. The germline CDR1 and CDR2 sequences are SGHNT and YENEEA. The J segment lost 7 bases and the V segment lost 4 bases, leaving 2 bases of the junction unmatched. The CDR3 consists of 13 residues. CDR3 bases: TGTGCCAGCAGCTCGGACAGGGGAAATGAGCAGTTCTTC. It specifies CASSSDRGNEQFF.

The genes are TRBV11-2 and TRBJ1-1, with D unresolved. V was cut by 4 bases and J by 2 bases, with 8 bases left in between. The CDR3 runs to 13 residues. Per germline, CDR1 SGHAT and CDR2 FQNNGV. Here the CDR3 reads CASSSDINTEAFF. The CDR3 DNA follows: TGTGCCAGCAGCTCCGACATCAACACTGAAGCTTTCTTT.

This clone was recorded once. The chain has TRBV5-6 and TRBJ1-2; 10 bases line up with TRBD1. J was trimmed by 4 bases and V by 4 bases; bases with no gene match: 7. Germline V gives CDR1 SGHDT, CDR2 YYEEEE. There are 15 residues in the CDR3. The DNA of the CDR3 is TGTGCCAGCAGCCTACCGGGACAGGGGTTCTATGGCTACACCTTC. It is translated as CASSLPGQGFYGYTF.

This clone has only one observation. The chain uses TRBV21-1 and TRBJ2-3; the DNA was not used to check the table's D call, TRBD2. TRBV21-1 is deemed a pseudogene. This CDR3 is 17 amino acids long. The CDR3 reads CASSKGGASGSTDTQYF. CDR3 nucleotides: TGTGCCAGCAGCAAAGGCGGGGCTAGCGGTAGCACAGATACGCAGTATTTT.

The chain links TRBV11-2 to TRBJ2-4, with 8 bases aligning to TRBD1. The CDR3 is 17 amino acids. Germline assignment: CDR1 SGHAT and CDR2 FQNNGV. V gave up 5 bases and J gave up 0 bases; unmatched junction bases: 9. The CDR3 protein is CASSPRQGSVAKNIQYF. The CDR3 nucleotides are TGTGCCAGCAGCCCAAGACAGGGGTCAGTAGCCAAAAACATTCAGTACTTC.